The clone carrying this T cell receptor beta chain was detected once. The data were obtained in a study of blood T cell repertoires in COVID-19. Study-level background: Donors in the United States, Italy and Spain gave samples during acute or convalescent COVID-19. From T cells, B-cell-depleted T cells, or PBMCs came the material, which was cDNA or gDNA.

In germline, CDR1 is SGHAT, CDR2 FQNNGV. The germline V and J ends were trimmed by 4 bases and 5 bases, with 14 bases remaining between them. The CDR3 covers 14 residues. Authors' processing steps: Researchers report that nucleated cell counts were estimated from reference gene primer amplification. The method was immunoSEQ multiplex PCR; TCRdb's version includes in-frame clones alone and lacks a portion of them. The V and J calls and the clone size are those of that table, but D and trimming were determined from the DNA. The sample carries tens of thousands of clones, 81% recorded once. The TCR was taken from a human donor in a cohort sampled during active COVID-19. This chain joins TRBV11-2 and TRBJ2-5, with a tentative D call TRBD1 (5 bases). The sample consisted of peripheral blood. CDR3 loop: CASSSLQGGETQYF. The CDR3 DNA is TGTGCCAGCAGCTCCCTGCAGGGTGGGGAGACCCAGTACTTC.